These 2 T cell receptor beta chains came from one sample sequenced in a study of post-analysis software for immune sequencing data (dated by TCRdb to the mid-2010s). These receptors lack a known antigen. Overall study results and their limits: Patients showed significantly higher frequencies than controls for a handful of TRBV segments, among them TRBV5-6, TRBV5-1 and TRBV20-1.

Libraries were built with PCR. This sample was sequenced with an Illumina HiSeq 2500. To reduce PCR and sequencing biases, unique molecular identifiers were incorporated into the TCR beta cDNA libraries. The public reads were quality trimmed at Q25 with fastp and then assembled into clones with MiXCR by TCRdb, keeping productive beta chains. Here each entry gathers all rows of one CDR3 protein and keeps the most common genes and DNA. This sample lists fewer than 550,000 distinct CDR3 sequences; less than 40% were detected once. The ten biggest clones cover approximately 6% of the sample. Material: blood. The receptors originated from a girl younger than 18 with multiple sclerosis.

Here the CDR3 DNA reads TGTGCCAGCATCCCGGGACCCATGAACACTGAAGCTTTCTTT. This encodes CASIPGPMNTEAFF. The chain carries TRBV11-2 and TRBJ1-1, with a possible D match to TRBD1 (5 bases). In germline, CDR1 is SGHAT, CDR2 FQNNGV. This CDR3 has 14 amino acids. V was trimmed by 7 bases and J by 0 bases, leaving 12 bases between them.

The genes are TRBV2 and TRBJ2-7; no reliable D call. The CDR3 has 12 residues. The V gene lost 4 bases and the J gene lost 2 bases, with 6 bases spanning the gap. Germline V gene data show CDR1 as SNHLY and CDR2 as FYNNEI. The CDR3 nucleotides read TGTGCCAGCAGTGCGATCCCCTACGAGCAGTACTTC. It codes for CASSAIPYEQYF. The variable domain in full, completed from reference TRBV2 and TRBJ2-7, reads EPEVTQTPSHQVTQMGQEVILRCVPISNHLYFYWYRQILGQKVEFLVSFYNNEISEKSEIFDDQFSVERPDGSNFTLKIRSTKLEDSAMYFCASSAIPYEQYFGPGTRLTVT.